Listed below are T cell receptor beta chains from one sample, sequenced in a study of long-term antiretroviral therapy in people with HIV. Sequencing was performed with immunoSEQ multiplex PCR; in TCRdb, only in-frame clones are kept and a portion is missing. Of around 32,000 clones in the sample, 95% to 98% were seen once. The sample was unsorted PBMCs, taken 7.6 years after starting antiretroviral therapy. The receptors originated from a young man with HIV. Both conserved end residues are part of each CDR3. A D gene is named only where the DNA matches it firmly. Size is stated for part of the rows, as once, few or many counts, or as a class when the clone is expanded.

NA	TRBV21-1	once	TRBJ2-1	TGTGCCAGCAGCAAAGTGTCGGGACAGACCTACAATGAGCAGTTCTTC	CASSKVSGQTYNEQFF
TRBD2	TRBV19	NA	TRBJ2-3	TGTGCCAGTAGTATGGATGGACTAGCCCAAGATACGCAGTATTTT	CASSMDGLAQDTQYF
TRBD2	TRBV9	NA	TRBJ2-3	TGTGCCAGCAGCGTCGGGGGGGCGGCAGATACGCAGTATTTT	CASSVGGAADTQYF
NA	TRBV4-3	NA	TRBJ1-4	TGCGCCAGCAGCCAAGAAGGGCAGCAAAGAAATGAAAAACTGTTTTTT	CASSQEGQQRNEKLFF
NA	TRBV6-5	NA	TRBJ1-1	TGTGCCAGCAGCATCGACAGAGCTCATTTCGCTGAAGCTTTCTTT	CASSIDRAHFAEAFF
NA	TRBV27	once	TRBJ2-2	TGTGCCAGCATGAGAGGGACATACCCGAACACCGGGGAGCTGTTTTTT	CASMRGTYPNTGELFF
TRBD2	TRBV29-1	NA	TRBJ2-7	TGCAGCGTTGTCCCGGGACTAGGGATCTACGAGCAGTACTTC	CSVVPGLGIYEQYF
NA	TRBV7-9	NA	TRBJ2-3	TGTGCCAGCAGCCCCCGGGACTCCTCAGATACGCAGTATTTT	CASSPRDSSDTQYF
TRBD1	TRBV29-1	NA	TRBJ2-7	TGCAGCGTTGAAGGCGCCCCGGGACAGGGATCCTACGAGCAGTACTTC	CSVEGAPGQGSYEQYF
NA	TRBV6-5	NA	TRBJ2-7	TGTGCCAGCAGTTACGGTTTAGGATACGAGCAGTACTTC	CASSYGLGYEQYF
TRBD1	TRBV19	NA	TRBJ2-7	TGTGCCAGTAGTACCGGGACAGGGCCGTACGAGCAGTACTTC	CASSTGTGPYEQYF
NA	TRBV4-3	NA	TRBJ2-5	TGCGCCAGCAGCCAAGACGGTAGGAAATCGACAGAGACCCAGTACTTC	CASSQDGRKSTETQYF
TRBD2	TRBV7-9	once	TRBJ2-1	TGTGCCAGCAGCTTTACGCGGGGGGGCCACAATGAGCAGTTCTTC	CASSFTRGGHNEQFF
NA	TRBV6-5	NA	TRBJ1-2	TGTGCCAGCAGTTACTCAACCTGGATCTATGGCTACACCTTC	CASSYSTWIYGYTF
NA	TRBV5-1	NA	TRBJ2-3	TGCGCCAGCAGCTTGGGTCTAGCCCAGCTGGCAGATACGCAGTATTTT	CASSLGLAQLADTQYF
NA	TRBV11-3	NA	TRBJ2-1	TGTGCCAGCAGCTTCAACGGGAGACACAATGAGCAGTTCTTC	CASSFNGRHNEQFF
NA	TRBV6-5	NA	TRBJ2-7	TGTGCCAGTCGAGCGGGTCCCTACGAGCAGTACTTC	CASRAGPYEQYF
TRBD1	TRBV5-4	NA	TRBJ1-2	TGTGCCAGCAGCTCGGGACAGGGGGATGGCTACACCTTC	CASSSGQGDGYTF
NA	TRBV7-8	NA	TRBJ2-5	TGTGCCAGCAGCTTAGGGGCAGAAGAGACCCAGTACTTC	CASSLGAEETQYF
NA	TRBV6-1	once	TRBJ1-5	TGTGCCAACGGGGAGCGCGGCAATCAGCCCCAGCATTTT	CANGERGNQPQHF
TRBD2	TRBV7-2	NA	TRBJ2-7	TGTGCCAGCAGCCCTAGCGGGGAGTCCTACGAGCAGTACTTC	CASSPSGESYEQYF
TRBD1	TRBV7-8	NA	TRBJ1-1	TGTGCCAGCAGCTTATACCTGGACAGGGGAGGGGAAAAGGCTTTCTTT	CASSLYLDRGGEKAFF
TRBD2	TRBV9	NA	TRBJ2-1	TGTGCCAGCAGCGTAGACTGGCGGGGGGGCGATGGGTACAATGAGCAGTTCTTC	CASSVDWRGGDGYNEQFF
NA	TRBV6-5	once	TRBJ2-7	TGTGCCAGCAGCCCGTGGGGGCCCCCCTACGAGCAGTACTTC	CASSPWGPPYEQYF
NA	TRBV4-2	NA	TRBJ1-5	TGTGCCAGCAGCCAAGGTAAGGGGGAGCGCAATCAGCCCCAGCATTTT	CASSQGKGERNQPQHF
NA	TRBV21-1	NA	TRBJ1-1	TGTGCCAGCACCACACGGGCGCCTTTCTTT	CASTTRAPFF
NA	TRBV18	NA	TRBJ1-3	TGTGCCAGCTCAATACCGGGCCGCCCGTCTGGAAACACCATATATTTT	CASSIPGRPSGNTIYF
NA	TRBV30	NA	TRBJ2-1	TGTGCCTGGAGTCCGGGATGGACCTTAGACTCCTACAATGAGCAGTTCTTC	CAWSPGWTLDSYNEQFF
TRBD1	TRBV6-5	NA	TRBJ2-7	TGTGCCAGCAGGCGGACAGGGGGCGCGTACGAGCAGTACTTC	CASRRTGGAYEQYF
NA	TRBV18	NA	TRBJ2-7	TGTGCCAGCTCACCACGATCTACAGGAATAAACGAGCAGTACTTC	CASSPRSTGINEQYF
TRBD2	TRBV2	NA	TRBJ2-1	TGTGCCAGCCGGGGCGGGAGGGGCAATGAGCAGTTCTTC	CASRGGRGNEQFF
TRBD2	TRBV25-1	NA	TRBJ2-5	TGTGCCAGCAGGGGGGGGCAAGAGACCCAGTACTTC	CASRGGQETQYF
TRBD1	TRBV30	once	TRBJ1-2	TGTGCCTGGTCACAGGGGGCCCTCTATGGCTACACCTTC	CAWSQGALYGYTF
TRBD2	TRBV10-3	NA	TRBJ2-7	TGTGCCATCAGTGAGTCAGGGACTAGCGGGAGGGCGGGCTACGAGCAGTACTTC	CAISESGTSGRAGYEQYF
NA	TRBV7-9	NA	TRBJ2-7	TGTGCCAGCAGCTTAATCGGCAGACCCTACGAGCAGTACTTC	CASSLIGRPYEQYF
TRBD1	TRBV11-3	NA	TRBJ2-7	TGTGCCAGCAGCCTAGGGACAGGGATGGACGAGCAGTACTTC	CASSLGTGMDEQYF
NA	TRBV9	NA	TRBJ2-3	TGTGCCAGCAGCGTATATGCGAGCACAGATACGCAGTATTTT	CASSVYASTDTQYF
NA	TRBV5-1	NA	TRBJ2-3	TGCGCCAGCAGCCGCACGGGGGACCGCACAGATACGCAGTATTTT	CASSRTGDRTDTQYF
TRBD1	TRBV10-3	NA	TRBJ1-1	TGTGCCATCAGTGAGTCTGAAGGACAGGGGGAGGGAGCTTTCTTT	CAISESEGQGEGAFF
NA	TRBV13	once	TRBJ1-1	TGTGCCAGCAGCCTCTCACTTCCCCGGAACACTGAAGCTTTCTTT	CASSLSLPRNTEAFF
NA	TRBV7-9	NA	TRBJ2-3	TGTGCCAGCAGCTTATCGGCGGCATCTAGCACAGATACGCAGTATTTT	CASSLSAASSTDTQYF
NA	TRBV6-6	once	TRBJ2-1	TGTGCCAGCAGTTATGGGGACAATGAGCAGTTCTTC	CASSYGDNEQFF
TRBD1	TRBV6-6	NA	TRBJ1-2	TGTGCCAGCGCGCTGGGACAGGGGGGATATGGCTACACCTTC	CASALGQGGYGYTF
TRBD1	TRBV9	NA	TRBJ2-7	TGTGCCAGCAGCTTTGGACAGGGGGTTACCTACGAGCAGTACTTC	CASSFGQGVTYEQYF
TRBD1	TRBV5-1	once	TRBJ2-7	TGCGCCAGCAGCTCGACAGGGGGTCGATACGAGCAGTACTTC	CASSSTGGRYEQYF
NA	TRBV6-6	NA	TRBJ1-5	TGTGCCAGCACCTCGGGGGGGAGCAATCAGCCCCAGCATTTT	CASTSGGSNQPQHF
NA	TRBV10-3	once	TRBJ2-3	TGTGCCATCAGAGGACGCACAGATACGCAGTATTTT	CAIRGRTDTQYF
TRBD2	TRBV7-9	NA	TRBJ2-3	TGTGCCAGCAGCTTACCGGGACTAGCGGCCACAGATACGCAGTATTTT	CASSLPGLAATDTQYF
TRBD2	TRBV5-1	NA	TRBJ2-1	TGCGCCAGCAGCTTGGCACCCCAACTAGCGGTTGCCTACAATGAGCAGTTCTTC	CASSLAPQLAVAYNEQFF
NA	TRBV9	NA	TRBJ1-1	TGTGCCAGCAGCGTAGTCGCGGGGACTGAAGCTTTCTTT	CASSVVAGTEAFF
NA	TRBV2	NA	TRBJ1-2	TGTGCCAGCAGTCGGACAGTATCAGGAGGGGGCTACACCTTC	CASSRTVSGGGYTF
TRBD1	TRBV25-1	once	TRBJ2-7	TGTGCCAGCAGTAAAAGCAGGGGGCCCTACGCCGAGCAGTACTTC	CASSKSRGPYAEQYF
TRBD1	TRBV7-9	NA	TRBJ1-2	TGTGCCGGCTGGCAGGGGGACAGGTTCGAGGGCTACACCTTC	CAGWQGDRFEGYTF
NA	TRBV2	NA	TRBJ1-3	TGTGCCAGCAGCCCCCCAGGCACCATATATTTT	CASSPPGTIYF
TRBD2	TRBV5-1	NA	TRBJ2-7	TGCGCCAGCAGCCCCCCCCAAGGCGGGAGGCCTACCTACGAGCAGTACTTC	CASSPPQGGRPTYEQYF
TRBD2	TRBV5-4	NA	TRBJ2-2	TGTGCCAGCAGCTCGACTAGCGGGAGGGCCGACGGGGAGCTGTTTTTT	CASSSTSGRADGELFF
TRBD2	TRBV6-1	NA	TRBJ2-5	TGTGCCAGCAGTGAAATGCGGGGGGACGGGGCGCCCCAGTACTTC	CASSEMRGDGAPQYF
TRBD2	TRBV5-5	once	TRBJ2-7	TGTGCCAGCAGCTCTAGCGGGGGGGACTCCTACGAGCAGTACTTC	CASSSSGGDSYEQYF
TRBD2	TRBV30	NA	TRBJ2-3	TGTGCCTGGAACCGGGGGGGGCCGAGCACAGATACGCAGTATTTT	CAWNRGGPSTDTQYF
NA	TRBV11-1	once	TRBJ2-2	TGTGCCAGCAGTTTCACCGGGGAGCTGTTTTTT	CASSFTGELFF